This entry describes one T cell receptor (beta chain). What it binds is not known. Looked up from germline, CDR1 is SGHDT and CDR2 is YYEEEE. Trimming shortened V by 4 bases and J by 6 bases, and 17 bases separated the two germline ends. The CDR3 spans 15 residues. This table comes from immunoSEQ multiplex PCR, and its TCRdb copy is limited to in-frame clones, with some not included. The sample holds more than 45,000 clones; 60% to 80% are singletons and the top ten take roughly 2%. The data derive from a study of OX40 agonist ivuxolimab in advanced cancers. General observations from the study: Normalized T-cell clonal expansion was also low in a subset of nonresponders. In CD8+ T cells, expanded clones were on average more numerous than in CD4+.

The TCR originated in an adult with an advanced solid tumor such as melanoma, head and neck, liver or kidney cancer. This specimen was CD4+ or CD8+ T cells sorted from blood, taken in a trial of the OX40 agonist ivuxolimab. The chain recombines TRBV5-6 with TRBJ2-1; tentative D call: TRBD2 (6 bases). The CDR3 protein is CASSRRRLVSNEQFF. CDR3 nucleotides: TGTGCCAGCAGCCGTAGGAGACTAGTTTCCAATGAGCAGTTCTTC. The whole variable domain, filled in from reference TRBV5-6 and TRBJ2-1, reads DAGVTQSPTHLIKTRGQQVTLRCSPKSGHDTVSWYQQALGQGPQFIFQYYEEEERQRGNFPDRFSGHQFPNYSSELNVNALLLGDSALYLCASSRRRLVSNEQFFGPGTRLTVL.